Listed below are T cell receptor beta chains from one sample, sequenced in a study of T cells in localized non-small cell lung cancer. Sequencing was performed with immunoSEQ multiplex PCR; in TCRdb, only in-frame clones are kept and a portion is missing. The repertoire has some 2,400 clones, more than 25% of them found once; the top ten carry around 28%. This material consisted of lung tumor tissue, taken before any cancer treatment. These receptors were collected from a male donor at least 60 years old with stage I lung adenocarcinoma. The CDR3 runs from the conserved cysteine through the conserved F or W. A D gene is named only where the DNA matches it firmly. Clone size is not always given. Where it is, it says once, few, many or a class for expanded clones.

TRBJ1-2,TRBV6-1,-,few,TGTGCCAGCAGTGAAGCAGGGGGGGTTCGCTATGGCTACACCTTC,CASSEAGGVRYGYTF
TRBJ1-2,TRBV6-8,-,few,TGTGCCAGCAGTCCCCTGGGGGGAGGGGACTATGGCTACACCTTC,CASSPLGGGDYGYTF
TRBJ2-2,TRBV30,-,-,TGTGCCTGGAAGGGGGGGCCCACGGGCACCGGGGAGCTGTTTTTT,CAWKGGPTGTGELFF
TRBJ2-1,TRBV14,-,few,TGTGCCAGCAGCCCTTTTGGGGCCCTCTACAATGAGCAGTTCTTC,CASSPFGALYNEQFF
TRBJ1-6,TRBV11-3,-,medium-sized,TGTGCCAGCAGCTTATGGGCCTTGGGATCACCCCTCCACTTT,CASSLWALGSPLHF
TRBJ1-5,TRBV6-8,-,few,TGTGCCAGCAGCACCGGAGGAGGGACCGATCAGCCCCAGCATTTT,CASSTGGGTDQPQHF
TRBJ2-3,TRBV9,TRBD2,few,TGTGCCAGCAGCAACGATGCGGCGGGGGGCGGAGATACGCAGTATTTT,CASSNDAAGGGDTQYF
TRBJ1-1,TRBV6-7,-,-,TGTGCCAGCAGCAGGGGCACTGAAGCTTTCTTT,CASSRGTEAFF
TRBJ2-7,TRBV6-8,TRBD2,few,TGTGCCAGCAGTACGGCTAGCGGGGTCGGTATCGAGCAGTACTTC,CASSTASGVGIEQYF
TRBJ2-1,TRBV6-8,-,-,TGTGCCATCAGTGGAGGGGAAGGCAATGAGCAGTTCTTC,CAISGGEGNEQFF
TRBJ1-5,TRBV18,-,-,TGTGCCAGCTCACTTGACCCTCAGATCGGGACCCAGCATTTT,CASSLDPQIGTQHF
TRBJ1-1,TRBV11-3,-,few,TGTGCCAGCAGCTTAGGACGGGGACTGAACACTGAAGCTTTCTTT,CASSLGRGLNTEAFF
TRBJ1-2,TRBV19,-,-,TGTGCCAGTAGTCCAGGGGCCGACGGAAGGAGTTTCCTAGCTAACTATGGCTACACCTTC,CASSPGADGRSFLANYGYTF